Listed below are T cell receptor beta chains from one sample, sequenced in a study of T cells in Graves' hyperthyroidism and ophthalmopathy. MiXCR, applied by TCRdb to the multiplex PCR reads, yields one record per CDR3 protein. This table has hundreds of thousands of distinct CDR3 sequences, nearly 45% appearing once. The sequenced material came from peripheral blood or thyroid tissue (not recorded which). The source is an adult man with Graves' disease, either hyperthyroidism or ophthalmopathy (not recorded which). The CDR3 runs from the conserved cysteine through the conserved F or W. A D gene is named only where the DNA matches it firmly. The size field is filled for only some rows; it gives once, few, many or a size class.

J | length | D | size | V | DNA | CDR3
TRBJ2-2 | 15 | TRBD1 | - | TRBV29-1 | TGCAGCGGACTGTGGACAGGGGTTGCCACCGGGGAGCTGTTTTTT | CSGLWTGVATGELFF
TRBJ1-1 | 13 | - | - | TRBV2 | TGTGCCAGCAGCTTATGGGTTGTCACTGAAGCTTTCTTT | CASSLWVVTEAFF
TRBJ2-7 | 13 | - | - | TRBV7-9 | TGTGCCAGCAGCTGGGACAACAACTACGAGCAGTACTTC | CASSWDNNYEQYF
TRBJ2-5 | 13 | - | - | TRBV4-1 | TGCGCCAGCAGCCAACCAGGGAGGGAGACCCAGTACTTC | CASSQPGRETQYF
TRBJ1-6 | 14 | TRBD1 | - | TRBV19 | TGTGCCAGTAGTAACTACAGGGGGAATTCACCCCTCCACTTT | CASSNYRGNSPLHF
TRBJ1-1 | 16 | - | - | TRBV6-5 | TGTGCCAGCAGACCCTCCGAGGGACACCTGAACACTGAAGCTTTCTTT | CASRPSEGHLNTEAFF
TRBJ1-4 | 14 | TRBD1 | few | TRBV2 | TGTGCCAGCGCCCCGGGACAGGGCAATGAAAAACTGTTTTTT | CASAPGQGNEKLFF
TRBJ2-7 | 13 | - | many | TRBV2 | TGTGCCAGCAGTGTGGAGGGGGCGGACGAGCAGTACTTC | CASSVEGADEQYF
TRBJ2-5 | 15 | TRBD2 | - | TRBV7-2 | TGTGCCAGCACGGTACTAGCGGCATCCCAAGAGACCCAGTACTTC | CASTVLAASQETQYF
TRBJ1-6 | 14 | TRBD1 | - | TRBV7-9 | TGTGCCAGCAGTGAAGGACAGGGTAGGGGGACCCTCCACTTT | CASSEGQGRGTLHF
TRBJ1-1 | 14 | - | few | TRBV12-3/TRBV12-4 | TGTGCCAGCAGAATGACAGGATCGAACACTGAAGCTTTCTTT | CASRMTGSNTEAFF
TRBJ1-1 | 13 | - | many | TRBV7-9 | TGTGCCAGCAGCTTAGCGTCCAGCCGTGAAGCTTTCTTT | CASSLASSREAFF
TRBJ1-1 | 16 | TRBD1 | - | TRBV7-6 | TGTGCCAGCAGCTTTTCCCCGGGACAGGGGATCCCTGAAGCTTTCTTT | CASSFSPGQGIPEAFF
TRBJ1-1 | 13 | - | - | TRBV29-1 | TGCAGCTTGGACGGCAGGAGGAACACTGAAGCTTTCTTT | CSLDGRRNTEAFF
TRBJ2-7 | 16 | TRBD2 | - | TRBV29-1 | TGCAGCGGAGGAACAGCGGGCGCGGGAGTCCCCCACGAGCAGTACTTC | CSGGTAGAGVPHEQYF
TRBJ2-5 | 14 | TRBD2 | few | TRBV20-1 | TGCAGTGCTAGAGATTTGACTAGCGGGGAGACCCAGTACTTC | CSARDLTSGETQYF
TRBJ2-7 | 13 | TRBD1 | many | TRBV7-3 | TGTGCCAGCAGCTTATTAACAGGGGACGAGCAGTACTTC | CASSLLTGDEQYF
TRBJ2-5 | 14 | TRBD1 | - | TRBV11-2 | TGTGCCAGCAGCTTGGCCGGGACAGGGCGGACCCAGTACTTC | CASSLAGTGRTQYF
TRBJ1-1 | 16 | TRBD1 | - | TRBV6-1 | TGTGCCAGCAAACTCCTCCGGGACAGGGGGATCGCTGAAGCTTTCTTT | CASKLLRDRGIAEAFF
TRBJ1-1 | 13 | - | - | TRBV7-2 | TGTGCCAGCGGATTATGGGGTTACACTGAAGCTTTCTTT | CASGLWGYTEAFF
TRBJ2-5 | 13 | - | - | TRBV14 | TGTGCCAGCAGCGGCTGGGGGCAAGAGACCCAGTACTTC | CASSGWGQETQYF
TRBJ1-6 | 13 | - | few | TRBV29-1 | TGCAGCGTGGGGTCGACACGAAATCAGCCCCTCCACTTT | CSVGSTRNQPLHF
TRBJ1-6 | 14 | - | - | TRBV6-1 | TGTGCCAGCAGTCCCGGACATAATAATTCACCCCTCCACTTT | CASSPGHNNSPLHF
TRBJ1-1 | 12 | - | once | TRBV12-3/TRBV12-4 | TGTGCTAGTGGTTTGGGGGAGGGTGAAGCTTTCTTT | CASGLGEGEAFF
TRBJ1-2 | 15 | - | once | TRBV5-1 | TGCGCCAGCAGCTTGGTAGGAGAAATCTACTATGGCTACACCTTC | CASSLVGEIYYGYTF
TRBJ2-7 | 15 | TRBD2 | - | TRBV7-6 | TGTGCCAGCAGCTTGCCGCTAGCGGGGGTCCACGAGCAGTACTTC | CASSLPLAGVHEQYF
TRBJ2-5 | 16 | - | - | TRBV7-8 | TGTGCCAGCAGCTTAGACAGCCGAGGTTCCCAAGAGACCCAGTACTTC | CASSLDSRGSQETQYF
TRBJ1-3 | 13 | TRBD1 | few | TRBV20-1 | TGCAGTGCAACAGGGGTTTCTGGAAACACCATATATTTT | CSATGVSGNTIYF
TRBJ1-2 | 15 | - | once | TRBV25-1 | TGTGCCAGCAGTTCCCCGACCGGAGTCGGCTATGGCTACACCTTC | CASSSPTGVGYGYTF
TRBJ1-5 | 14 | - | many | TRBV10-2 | TGCGCCAGCAGTGAGTTGGGGAGCAATCAGCCCCAGCATTTT | CASSELGSNQPQHF
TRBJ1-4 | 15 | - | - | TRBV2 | TGTGCCAGCAGTCCGGCCGGGACCTTATCTGAAAAACTGTTTTTT | CASSPAGTLSEKLFF
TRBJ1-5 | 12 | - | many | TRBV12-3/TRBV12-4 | TGTGCCAGCAGTTCCAGGGTTCAGCCCCAGCATTTT | CASSSRVQPQHF
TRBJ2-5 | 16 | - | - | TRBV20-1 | TGCAGTGCTAGACCGGAGGCGAATTTTGGTGAAGAGACCCAGTACTTC | CSARPEANFGEETQYF
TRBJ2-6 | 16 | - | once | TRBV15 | TGTGCCACCAGCGTTGAAGTGGGGCCTGGGGCCAACGTCCTGACTTTC | CATSVEVGPGANVLTF
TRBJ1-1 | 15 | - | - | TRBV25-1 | TGTGCCAGCAGTGAGTTTGGGCCGGTGCTCACTGAAGCTTTCTTT | CASSEFGPVLTEAFF
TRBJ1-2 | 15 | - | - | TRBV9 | TGTGCCAGCAGCGTAGGGGCAGTGTCTAACTATGGCCACACCTTC | CASSVGAVSNYGHTF
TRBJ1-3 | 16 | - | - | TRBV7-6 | TGTGCCAGCAGCCCTTTGACAGGACGCTCTGGAAACACCATATATTTT | CASSPLTGRSGNTIYF
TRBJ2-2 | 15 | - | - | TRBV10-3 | TGTGCCAGCAGTTACGGGCATCTAAACACCGGGGAGCTGTTTTTT | CASSYGHLNTGELFF
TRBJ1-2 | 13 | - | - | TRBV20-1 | TGCAGTGCTTTTGAAGGGATTAGCGGTGGCTACACCTTC | CSAFEGISGGYTF
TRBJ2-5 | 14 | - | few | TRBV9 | TGTGCCAGCAGCGCCCGCGGCTTGAAAGAGACCCAGTACTTC | CASSARGLKETQYF
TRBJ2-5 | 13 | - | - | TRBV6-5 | TGTGCCAGCAGGGGGGCCCGGCGGGAGACCCAGTACTTC | CASRGARRETQYF
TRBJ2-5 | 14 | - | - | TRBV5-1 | TGCGCCAGCAGCGCCGAGGGGACCCCTGAGACCCAGTACTTC | CASSAEGTPETQYF
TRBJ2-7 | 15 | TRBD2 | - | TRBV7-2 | TGTGCCAGCAGTCCTTCTAGCGGGACAGACAACGAGCAGTACTTC | CASSPSSGTDNEQYF
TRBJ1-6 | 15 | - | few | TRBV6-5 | TGTGCCAGCAGACAGTTTTGGACAGCCAATTCACCCCTCCACTTT | CASRQFWTANSPLHF